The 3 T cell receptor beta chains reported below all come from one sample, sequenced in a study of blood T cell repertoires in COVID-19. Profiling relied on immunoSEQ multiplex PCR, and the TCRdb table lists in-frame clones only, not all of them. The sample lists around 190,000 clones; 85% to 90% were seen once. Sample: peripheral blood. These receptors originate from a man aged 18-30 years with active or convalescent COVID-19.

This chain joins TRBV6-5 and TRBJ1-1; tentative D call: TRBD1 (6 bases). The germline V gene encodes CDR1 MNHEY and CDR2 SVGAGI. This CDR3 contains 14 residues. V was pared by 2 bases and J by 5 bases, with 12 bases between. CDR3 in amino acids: CASSYGQPFTEAFF. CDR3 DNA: TGTGCCAGCAGTTACGGACAGCCCTTTACTGAAGCTTTCTTT.

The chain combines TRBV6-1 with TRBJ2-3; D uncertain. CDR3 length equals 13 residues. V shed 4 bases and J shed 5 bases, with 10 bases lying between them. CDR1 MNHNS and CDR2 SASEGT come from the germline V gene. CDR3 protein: CASSAAFGDTQYF. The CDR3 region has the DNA TGTGCCAGCAGTGCAGCGTTCGGAGATACGCAGTATTTT.

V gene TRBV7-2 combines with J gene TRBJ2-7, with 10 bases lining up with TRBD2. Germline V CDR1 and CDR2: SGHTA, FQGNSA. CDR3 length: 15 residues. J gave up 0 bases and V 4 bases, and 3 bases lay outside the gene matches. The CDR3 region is CASSSSGGSSYEQYF. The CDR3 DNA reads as TGTGCCAGCAGCTCTAGCGGGGGCTCCTCCTACGAGCAGTACTTC. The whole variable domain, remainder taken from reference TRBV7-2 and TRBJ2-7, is GAGVSQSPSNKVTEKGKDVELRCDPISGHTALYWYRQSLGQGLEFLIYFQGNSAPDKSGLPSDRFSAERTGGSVSTLTIQRTQQEDSAVYLCASSSSGGSSYEQYFGPGTRLTVT.